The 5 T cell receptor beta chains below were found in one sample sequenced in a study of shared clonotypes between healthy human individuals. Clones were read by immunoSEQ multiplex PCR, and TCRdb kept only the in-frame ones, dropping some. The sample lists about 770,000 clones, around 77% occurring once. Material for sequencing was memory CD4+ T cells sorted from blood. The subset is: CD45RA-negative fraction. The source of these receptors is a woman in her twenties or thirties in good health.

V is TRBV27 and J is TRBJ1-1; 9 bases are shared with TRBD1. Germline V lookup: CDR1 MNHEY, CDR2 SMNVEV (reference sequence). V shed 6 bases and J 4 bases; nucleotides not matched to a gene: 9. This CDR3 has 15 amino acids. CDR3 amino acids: CASRTYRGQGTEAFF. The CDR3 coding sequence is TGTGCCAGCAGAACTTACAGGGGGCAGGGCACTGAAGCTTTCTTT.

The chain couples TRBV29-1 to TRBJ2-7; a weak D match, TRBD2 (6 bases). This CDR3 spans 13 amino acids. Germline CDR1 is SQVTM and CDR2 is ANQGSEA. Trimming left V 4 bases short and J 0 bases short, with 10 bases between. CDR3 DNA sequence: TGCAGCGTTGGGGGCGGGAACTCCTACGAGCAGTACTTC. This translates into CSVGGGNSYEQYF.

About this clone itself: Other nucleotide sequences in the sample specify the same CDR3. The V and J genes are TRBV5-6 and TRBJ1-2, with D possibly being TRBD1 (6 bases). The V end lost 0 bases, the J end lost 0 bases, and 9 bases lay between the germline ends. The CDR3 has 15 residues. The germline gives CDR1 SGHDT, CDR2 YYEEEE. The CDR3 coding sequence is TGTGCCAGCAGCTTGGGGCCAGGGGCTAACTATGGCTACACCTTC. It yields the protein CASSLGPGANYGYTF.

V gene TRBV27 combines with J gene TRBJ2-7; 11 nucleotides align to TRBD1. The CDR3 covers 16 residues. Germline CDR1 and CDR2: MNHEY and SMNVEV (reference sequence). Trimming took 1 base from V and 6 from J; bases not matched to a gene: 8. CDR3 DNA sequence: TGTGCCAGCAGTTTATTCCCCGGACAGGGGGCGCGCGAGCAGTACTTC. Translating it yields CASSLFPGQGAREQYF.

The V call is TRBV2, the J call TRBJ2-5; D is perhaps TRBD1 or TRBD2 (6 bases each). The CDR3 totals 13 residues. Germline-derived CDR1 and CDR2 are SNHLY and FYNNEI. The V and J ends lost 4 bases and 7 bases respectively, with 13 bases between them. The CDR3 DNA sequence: TGTGCCAGCAGTGGTACAGGGCGGGGGACCCAGTACTTC. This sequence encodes CASSGTGRGTQYF.